This TCR beta chain was sequenced during a study of blood T cell repertoires in COVID-19. For the study at large: Researchers got acute and convalescent COVID-19 samples from the United States, Italy and Spain. PBMCs, B-cell-depleted T cells, or T cells provided the cDNA or gDNA that made up the material.

The participants were between about 18 and 90 years old and came from under 25 US areas. Recovered participants had two consecutive negative NP/OP PCR tests, healthcare professional clearance, or symptom resolution. This CDR3 comprises 16 residues. V was clipped by 1 base and J by 3 bases; unmatched bases: 4. Looked up from germline, CDR1 is KGHSH and CDR2 is LQKENI. Here immunoSEQ multiplex PCR was the method, and the copy in TCRdb shows in-frame clones only, minus some. The sample includes approximately 150,000 clones, about four fifths of them seen just once. This rearrangement joins TRBV18 to TRBJ2-1, with 9 bases matching TRBD1. This TCR was recovered from a man in his sixties who had recovered from COVID-19. Material for sequencing was PBMCs or T cells enriched from blood (not recorded which). DNA for the CDR3: TGTGCCAGCTCACCACAAACAGGGGGCATCTACAATGAGCAGTTCTTC. Protein product: CASSPQTGGIYNEQFF.